This T cell receptor (beta chain) was retrieved from a study of beta chain features in type 1 diabetes. Study background: Cell yields, gender and age were similar in healthy donors and patients. Sorted cells from all samples, numbering almost 110 million, were examined. Points from the study as a whole: The naive, central memory and Treg TCRB repertoires of patients appeared to be more similar to one another than those of healthy donors. TCRB CDR3 length was moderately but significantly reduced in all four CD4+ subsets of Type 1 diabetes patients.

Expressed TCRB transcripts were sequenced because the isolated RNA had all been reverse transcribed beforehand. TCRdb's copy holds only in-frame clones and misses some; the assay was immunoSEQ multiplex PCR. The table lists 150,000 to 200,000 clones, 10% to 15% of them singletons. V was clipped by 5 bases and J by 4 bases; unmatched bases: 9. CDR3 size: 16 residues. Germline CDR1 is SGHVS and CDR2 is FQNEAQ. In this sample, this clone turned up once. Its specificity is unknown. The receptor was isolated from a woman aged 18-29 years in good health. This chain connects TRBV7-8 to TRBJ2-1; TRBD1 aligns across 9 bases. Input material: central memory CD4+ T cells from blood. The CDR3 is CASSPRRDRVYNEQFF. CDR3 in DNA: TGTGCCAGCAGCCCGCGCCGGGACAGGGTTTACAATGAGCAGTTCTTC.